This T cell receptor beta chain stems from a study of cytomegalovirus exposure and HLA in healthy donors. The germline CDR1 and CDR2 sequences are MNHEY and SMNVEV (reference sequence). CDR3 length: 15 residues. V lost 5 bases and J 2 bases, leaving 15 bases between the germline ends. The PCR contained 60 Vbeta and 13 Jbeta primers. Here immunoSEQ multiplex PCR was the method, and the copy in TCRdb shows in-frame clones only, minus some. The sample lists roughly 170,000 clones, approximately 81% occurring once. The sample consisted of PBMCs. The genes are TRBV27 and TRBJ2-5, with D maybe TRBD2 (6 bases). The sequence was collected from a male donor in good health and CMV-seronegative. The CDR3 loop is CASSPGLLTQETQYF. The DNA of the CDR3 is TGTGCCAGCAGTCCAGGACTACTCACTCAAGAGACCCAGTACTTC.